Shown below are 8 T cell receptor beta chains from a single sample sequenced in a study of T-cell reconstitution after alpha-beta-depleted transplantation in children. Unique molecular identifiers were incorporated into the prepared TCRbeta library. TCRdb passed the PCR reads through MiXCR, listing each CDR3 protein once. The sample contains under 150,000 distinct CDR3 sequences, roughly 9% of which appear only once. Material: PBMCs, mostly from graft donor cells, obtained 180 days after TCRalphabeta/CD19-depleted stem cell transplant. The receptor source for this set is a girl in the first two years of life who had a stem cell transplant for combined immunodeficiency, so the T cells may come from the graft donor.

The rearrangement uses TRBV15 and TRBJ2-5; D unclear. CDR3 length: 15 residues. The germline V gene encodes CDR1 LNHNV and CDR2 YYDKDF (reference sequence). Trimming removed 0 bases at V and 2 bases at J, with 10 bases between. CDR3 loop: CATSRDPQPQETQYF. CDR3 nucleotide sequence: TGTGCCACCAGCAGAGATCCCCAACCTCAAGAGACCCAGTACTTC.

This clonotype has at least ten counts. The CDR3 spells CASNGYSNQPQHF. The CDR3 DNA sequence: TGTGCCAGCAACGGATATAGCAATCAGCCCCAGCATTTT. V is TRBV12-3 or TRBV12-4 and J is TRBJ1-5; D gene ambiguous. The germline V and J ends were trimmed by 7 bases and 0 bases, with 7 bases remaining between them. The CDR3 covers 13 residues.

The chain recombines TRBV2 with TRBJ2-5; weak D call: TRBD1 (5 bases). This CDR3 spans 15 amino acids. Trimming left V 6 bases short and J 4 bases short, with 18 bases between. Germline lookup yields CDR1 SNHLY and CDR2 FYNNEI. In DNA, the CDR3 is TGTGCCAGCAGGTGGGGCAGCTTGTTAGGAGAGACCCAGTACTTC. Translating it yields CASRWGSLLGETQYF.

This clonotype has only a few counts. The rearrangement joins TRBV6-5 to TRBJ2-4, with D possibly TRBD2 on 6 matching bases. The CDR3 has 15 amino acids. Looked up from germline, CDR1 is MNHEY and CDR2 is SVGAGI. V was trimmed by 2 bases and J by 6 bases, leaving 14 bases between them. For the CDR3, the DNA is TGTGCCAGCAGTTACACCAGGGAAGCGGGAAACATTCAGTACTTC. Translation gives CASSYTREAGNIQYF.

This clonotype was observed a handful of times. The chain links TRBV7-2 to TRBJ2-5; no clear D. The CDR3 totals 15 residues. Germline CDR1 is SGHTA and CDR2 is FQGNSA. V was shortened by 2 bases and J by 5 bases, with 15 bases between the two germline ends. This CDR3 is CASSLNPGYGETQYF. CDR3 in DNA: TGTGCCAGCAGCTTAAACCCCGGATATGGCGAGACCCAGTACTTC.

As to this clonotype: One end of the junction does not line up with germline, which may come from a read error. The chain links TRBV12-3 or TRBV12-4 to TRBJ2-3; 11 positions agree with TRBD2. The CDR3 length is 17 residues. CDR3 sequence reads: CASSLAASGRPTDTQYF. For the CDR3, the DNA is TGTGCCAGCAGCTTAGCGGCTAGCGGGAGGCCTACAGATACGCAGTATTTT.

This clonotype was counted a few times. Here the CDR3 DNA reads TGCAGTGCGGGAACCCACAATGAGCAGTTCTTC. As protein: CSAGTHNEQFF. This sequence joins TRBV20-1 and TRBJ2-1; D unresolved. The length of the CDR3 is 11 residues. The V and J ends lost 6 bases and 5 bases respectively, with 8 bases between them. Germline V CDR1 and CDR2: DFQATT, SNEGSKA (reference sequence).

This clonotype came up many times. The J gene is TRBJ2-2, the V gene TRBV10-3; 7 bases map to TRBD2. V shed 4 bases, J shed 6 bases, and the junction held 11 bases outside the gene matches. The CDR3 covers 16 residues. Germline CDR1 and CDR2: ENHRY and SYGVKD. CDR3 bases: TGTGCCATCAGTGTTTCCATCAACCGGGGGGCCGGGGAGCTGTTTTTT. This codes for CAISVSINRGAGELFF.